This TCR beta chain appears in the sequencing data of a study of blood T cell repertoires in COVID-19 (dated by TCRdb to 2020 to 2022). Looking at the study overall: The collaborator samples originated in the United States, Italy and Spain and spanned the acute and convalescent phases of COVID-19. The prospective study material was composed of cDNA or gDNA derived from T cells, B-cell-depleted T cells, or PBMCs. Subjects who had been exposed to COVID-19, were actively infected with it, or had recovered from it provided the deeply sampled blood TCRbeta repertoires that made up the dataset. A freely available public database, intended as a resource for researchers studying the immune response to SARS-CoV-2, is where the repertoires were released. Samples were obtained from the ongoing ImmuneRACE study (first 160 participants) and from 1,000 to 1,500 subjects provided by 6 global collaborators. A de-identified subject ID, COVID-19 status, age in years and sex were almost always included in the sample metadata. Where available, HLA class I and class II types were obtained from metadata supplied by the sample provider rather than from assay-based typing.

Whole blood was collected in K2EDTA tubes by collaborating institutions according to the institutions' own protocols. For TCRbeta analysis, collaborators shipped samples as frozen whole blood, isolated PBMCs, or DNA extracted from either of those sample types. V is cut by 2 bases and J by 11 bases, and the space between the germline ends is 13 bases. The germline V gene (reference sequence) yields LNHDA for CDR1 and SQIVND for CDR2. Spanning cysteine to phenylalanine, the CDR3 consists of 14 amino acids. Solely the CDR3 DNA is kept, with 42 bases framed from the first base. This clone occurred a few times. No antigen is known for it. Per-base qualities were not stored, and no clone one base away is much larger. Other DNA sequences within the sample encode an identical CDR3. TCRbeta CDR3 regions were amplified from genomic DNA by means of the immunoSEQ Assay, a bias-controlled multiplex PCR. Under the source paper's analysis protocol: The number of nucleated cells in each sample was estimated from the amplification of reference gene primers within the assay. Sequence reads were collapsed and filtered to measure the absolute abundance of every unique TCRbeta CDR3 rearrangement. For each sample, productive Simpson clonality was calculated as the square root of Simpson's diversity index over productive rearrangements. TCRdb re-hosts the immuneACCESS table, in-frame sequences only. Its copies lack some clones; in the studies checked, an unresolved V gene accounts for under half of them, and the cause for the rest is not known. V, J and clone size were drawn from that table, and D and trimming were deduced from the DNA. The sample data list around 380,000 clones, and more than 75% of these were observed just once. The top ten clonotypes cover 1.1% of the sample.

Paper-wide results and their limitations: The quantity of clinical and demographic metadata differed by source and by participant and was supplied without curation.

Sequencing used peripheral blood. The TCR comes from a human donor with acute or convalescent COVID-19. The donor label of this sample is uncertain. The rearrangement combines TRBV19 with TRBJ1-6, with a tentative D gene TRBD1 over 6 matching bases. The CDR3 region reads CASSISQGWTPLHF. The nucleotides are TGTGCCAGTAGTATAAGCCAGGGGTGGACACCCCTCCACTTT. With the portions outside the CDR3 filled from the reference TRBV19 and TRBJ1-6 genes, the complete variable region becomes DGGITQSPKYLFRKEGQNVTLSCEQNLNHDAMYWYRQDPGQGLRLIYYSQIVNDFQKGDIAEGYSVSREKKESFPLTVTSAQKNPTAFYLCASSISQGWTPLHFGNGTRLTVT.